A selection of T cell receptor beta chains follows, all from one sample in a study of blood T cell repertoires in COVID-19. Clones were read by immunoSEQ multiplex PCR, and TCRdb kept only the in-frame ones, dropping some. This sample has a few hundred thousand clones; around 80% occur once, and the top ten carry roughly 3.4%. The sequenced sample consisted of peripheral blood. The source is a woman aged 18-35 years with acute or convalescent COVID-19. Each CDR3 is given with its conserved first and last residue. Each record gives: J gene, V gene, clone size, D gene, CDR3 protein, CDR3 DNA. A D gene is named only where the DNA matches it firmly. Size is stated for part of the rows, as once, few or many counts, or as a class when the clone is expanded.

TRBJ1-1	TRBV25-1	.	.	CASSEFEEAFF	TGTGCCAGCAGTGAATTCGAGGAAGCTTTCTTT
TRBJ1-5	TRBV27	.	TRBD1	CASSFQGVDQPQHF	TGTGCCAGCAGTTTCCAGGGGGTCGATCAGCCCCAGCATTTT
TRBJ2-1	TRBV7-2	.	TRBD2	CASSLAPTLSGRAYNEQFF	TGTGCCAGCAGCTTAGCACCTACCCTTAGCGGGAGGGCCTACAATGAGCAGTTCTTC
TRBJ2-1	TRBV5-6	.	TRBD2	CASSAGLAAYNEQFF	TGTGCCAGCAGCGCGGGACTAGCCGCCTACAATGAGCAGTTCTTC
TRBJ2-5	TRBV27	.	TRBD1	CASSRRDRGTRWETQYF	TGTGCCAGCAGCAGACGGGACAGGGGCACCCGATGGGAGACCCAGTACTTC
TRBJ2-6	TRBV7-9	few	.	CASSLDSYSGANVLTF	TGTGCCAGCAGCTTAGACAGTTACTCTGGGGCCAACGTCCTGACTTTC
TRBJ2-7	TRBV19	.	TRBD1	CASSTGTGGTYEQYF	TGTGCCAGTAGTACCGGGACAGGGGGTACGTACGAGCAGTACTTC
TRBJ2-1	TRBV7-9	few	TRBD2	CASSLVGGPPYNEQFF	TGTGCCAGCAGCCTCGTGGGAGGGCCCCCCTACAATGAGCAGTTCTTC
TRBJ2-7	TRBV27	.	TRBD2	CASSAGLAGGPGEQYF	TGTGCCAGCAGTGCCGGACTAGCGGGAGGTCCGGGCGAGCAGTACTTC
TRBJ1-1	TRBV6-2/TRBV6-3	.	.	CASSHYVGVSEAFF	TGTGCCAGCAGCCATTATGTAGGGGTCTCTGAAGCTTTCTTT
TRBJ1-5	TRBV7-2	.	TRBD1	CASSLYGTGFNQPQHF	TGTGCCAGCAGCCTATATGGGACAGGCTTCAATCAGCCCCAGCATTTT
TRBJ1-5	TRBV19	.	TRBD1	CASTRSGTGVNQPQHF	TGTGCCAGTACGCGATCCGGGACAGGGGTCAATCAGCCCCAGCATTTT
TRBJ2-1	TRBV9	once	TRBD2	CASSGQTSGRGDEQFF	TGTGCCAGCAGCGGTCAAACTAGCGGGAGGGGGGATGAGCAGTTCTTC
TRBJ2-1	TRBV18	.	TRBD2	CASSPPRLAGAWGNEQFF	TGTGCCAGCTCACCACCGCGGCTAGCGGGAGCGTGGGGCAATGAGCAGTTCTTC